The 10 T cell receptor beta chains below all came from one sample that was sequenced in a study of T cell repertoires in cytomegalovirus infection. TCRdb passed the reads through MiXCR, listing each CDR3 protein once. The sample lists fewer than 550,000 distinct CDR3 sequences, approximately 10% seen once, with more than 8.5% in the top ten. Material for sequencing was PBMCs. The source of these receptors is a human donor in good health (CMV status not recorded). Some clones in this sample may be carry-over from other donors' samples.

This clonotype was seen a handful of times. The chain carries TRBV5-6 and TRBJ1-2; possibly TRBD1 for D (6 bases). Trimming removed 3 bases from V and 1 base from J, with 16 bases in between. The germline V gene has CDR1 SGHDT and CDR2 YYEEEE. This CDR3 is built from 16 residues. The CDR3 DNA sequence: TGTGCCAGCAGCTGGGACCCGGACAGAGTTAACTATGGCTACACCTTC. It codes for CASSWDPDRVNYGYTF. Full variable domain (remainder filled in from reference TRBV5-6 and TRBJ1-2): DAGVTQSPTHLIKTRGQQVTLRCSPKSGHDTVSWYQQALGQGPQFIFQYYEEEERQRGNFPDRFSGHQFPNYSSELNVNALLLGDSALYLCASSWDPDRVNYGYTFGSGTRLTVV.

This clonotype has a handful of counts. CDR3 amino acids: CASSPGTSGDNTGELFF. DNA for the CDR3: TGTGCCAGCAGCCCCGGGACTAGCGGAGATAACACCGGGGAGCTGTTTTTT. The chain employs TRBV11-3 and TRBJ2-2; 11 bases fit TRBD2. Germline CDR1 and CDR2: SGHNT and YENEEA. V lost 5 bases to trimming and J lost 2 bases; unmatched junction nucleotides: 7. There are 17 residues in the CDR3.

This clonotype has just a few counts. The V and J genes are TRBV5-5 and TRBJ1-5; D uncertain. Germline CDR1 SGHKS, CDR2 YYEKEE (reference sequence). V lost 0 bases and J 9 bases, leaving 13 bases between the germline ends. The CDR3 is made up of 14 amino acids. The CDR3 reads CASSLVDLVSPQHF. CDR3 DNA sequence: TGTGCCAGCAGCTTGGTTGACCTAGTGTCGCCCCAGCATTTT.

This clonotype was found a few times. The CDR3 bases are TGTGCCAGCAGTGAAGCGCTTCAGGGGGCGGGTGGCTACACCTTC. Translating it yields CASSEALQGAGGYTF. V is TRBV2 and J is TRBJ1-2; 8 nucleotides agree with TRBD1. The CDR3 has 15 residues. The V gene's germline CDR1 is SNHLY and CDR2 FYNNEI. V was pared by 0 bases and J by 7 bases, with 7 bases of the junction left unmatched. Combining the CDR3 with reference TRBV2 and TRBJ1-2 gives the whole variable domain EPEVTQTPSHQVTQMGQEVILRCVPISNHLYFYWYRQILGQKVEFLVSFYNNEISEKSEIFDDQFSVERPDGSNFTLKIRSTKLEDSAMYFCASSEALQGAGGYTFGSGTRLTVV.

This clonotype was seen ten or more times. CDR3 sequence reads: CASSFRTGDMYEQYF. For the CDR3, the DNA is TGTGCCAGCAGCTTCCGGACAGGGGATATGTACGAGCAGTACTTC. V and J are TRBV5-4 and TRBJ2-7, with TRBD1 matching over 9 bases. Germline CDR1 and CDR2: SGHNT and YYREEE (reference sequence). CDR3 length: 15 amino acids. The V gene end was trimmed by 2 bases and the J gene end by 4 bases; junction bases not matched to a gene: 7.

This sequence joins TRBV11-2 and TRBJ2-7; weak D call: TRBD2 (5 bases). The ends were cut back, 2 bases at V and 4 bases at J, with 15 bases in the middle. The CDR3 has 15 amino acids. Germline values: CDR1 SGHAT, CDR2 FQNNGV. CDR3 nucleotides: TGTGCCAGCAGCTTATCCAATATGCCGGGGTACGAGCAGTACTTC. Amino acid sequence: CASSLSNMPGYEQYF.

At least ten counts were recorded for this clonotype. This chain connects TRBV7-6 to TRBJ2-3, with 10 bases fitting TRBD2. There are 16 residues in the CDR3. After removal of 4 bases from V and 6 bases from J, the junction contained 10 bases not matched to a gene. The germline V gene has CDR1 SGHVS and CDR2 FNYEAQ. The CDR3 here is CASSYGTSEPSDTQYF. In nucleotides, the CDR3 is TGTGCCAGCAGCTACGGGACTAGCGAACCGTCGGATACGCAGTATTTT.

The chain uses TRBV20-1 and TRBJ1-1, with D unclear. V was pared by 6 bases and J by 3 bases, with 11 bases between. CDR1 and CDR2 (germline): DFQATT, SNEGSKA (reference sequence). This CDR3 region has 12 residues. The CDR3, as DNA: TGCAGTGCCGAAGTCGCGGACACTGAAGCTTTCTTT. Encoded protein: CSAEVADTEAFF.

This clonotype appeared many times. The chain carries TRBV12-3 or TRBV12-4 and TRBJ1-2, with 10 bases matching TRBD1. The CDR3 has 16 amino acids. Trimming at V came to 6 bases and at J to 8 bases, leaving 15 bases not matched to a gene. This chain's CDR3 is CASSFLPGQGSHGYTF. The CDR3 region has the DNA TGTGCCAGCAGCTTCCTTCCGGGACAGGGGTCTCACGGCTACACCTTC.

The chain uses TRBV11-2 and TRBJ2-7; D is undetermined. V dropped 5 bases and J dropped 0 bases, with 11 bases sitting between them. This CDR3 contains 14 residues. From germline, CDR1 is SGHAT and CDR2 FQNNGV. DNA of the CDR3: TGTGCCAGCAGCCCCACAGTGGTCTCCTACGAGCAGTACTTC. Amino acids: CASSPTVVSYEQYF.